These 14 T cell receptor beta chains originate from one sample sequenced in a study of response to subunit inactivated influenza vaccine. Each CDR3 protein is one row after TCRdb ran MiXCR on the RT-PCR reads. The sample holds 500,000 or so distinct CDR3 sequences, more than 15% seen once. Material: CD4+ T cells sorted from PBMCs, obtained roughly 24 months after vaccination. Receptor source: a man aged 50 to 69 who received an inactivated influenza vaccine.

This clonotype was recorded a few times. This sequence joins TRBV6-1 and TRBJ2-1, with 10 bases fitting TRBD1. With 8 bases clipped from V and 0 bases from J, the junction kept 7 bases outside the gene matches. Per germline, CDR1 MNHNS and CDR2 SASEGT. The CDR3 length is 16 residues. The CDR3 protein is CASVRQGANSYNEQFF. CDR3 in DNA: TGTGCCAGCGTACGACAGGGGGCGAACTCCTACAATGAGCAGTTCTTC.

This clonotype appeared a few times. CDR3 sequence (DNA): TGTGCCAGCAGGAAGGACAGGGCGCCCTACAATGAGCAGTTCTTC. It is translated as CASRKDRAPYNEQFF. This sequence joins TRBV2 and TRBJ2-1, with 8 bases matching TRBD1. V gave up 6 bases and J gave up 2 bases; unmatched junction bases: 6. The CDR3 is 15 residues long. Looked up from germline, CDR1 is SNHLY and CDR2 is FYNNEI.

This clonotype showed up many times. The chain has TRBV2 and TRBJ2-7; tentatively, D is TRBD1 or TRBD2 (6 bases each). The V end was cut by 7 bases, the J end by 2 bases, with 12 bases between. This CDR3 has 13 residues. Per the germline V gene, CDR1 is SNHLY and CDR2 is FYNNEI. CDR3 bases: TGTGCCAGCAACCCGGGGGCGACCTACGAGCAGTACTTC. Translating gives CASNPGATYEQYF. The whole variable domain, filled in from reference TRBV2 and TRBJ2-7, reads EPEVTQTPSHQVTQMGQEVILRCVPISNHLYFYWYRQILGQKVEFLVSFYNNEISEKSEIFDDQFSVERPDGSNFTLKIRSTKLEDSAMYFCASNPGATYEQYFGPGTRLTVT.

The chain recombines TRBV20-1 with TRBJ2-3; D is unclear. CDR1 and CDR2 (germline): DFQATT, SNEGSKA (reference sequence). The V end was cut by 0 bases, the J end by 4 bases, with 11 bases between. The CDR3 consists of 14 residues. For the CDR3, the DNA is TGCAGTGCTAGAGATCCCAAAGGGTCAGATACGCAGTATTTT. Protein product: CSARDPKGSDTQYF.

The V call is TRBV5-1, the J call TRBJ2-1; D gene uncertain. The CDR3 totals 13 residues. The V gene lost 5 bases and the J gene lost 8 bases, with 14 bases spanning the gap. Germline V gene lookup returns CDR1 SGHRS and CDR2 YFSETQ. CDR3 bases: TGCGCCAGCAGGTACTCCACGGTATATGAGCAGTTCTTC. Its protein is CASRYSTVYEQFF.

This clonotype was recorded at least ten times. This chain uses TRBV25-1 with TRBJ1-2; D might be TRBD1 (6 bases). The V gene lost 1 base and the J gene lost 8 bases, with 14 bases spanning the gap. CDR1 and CDR2 (germline): MGHDK, SYGVNS. There are 14 residues in the CDR3. The CDR3 DNA reads TGTGCCAGCAGTGAATGGAAAGGGGGGAAGGGCTACACCTTC. Its protein product is CASSEWKGGKGYTF.

This clonotype was recorded many times. This chain connects TRBV12-3 or TRBV12-4 to TRBJ1-1; D gene uncertain. The V gene lost 6 bases and the J gene lost 6 bases, with 20 bases spanning the gap. The CDR3 has 15 residues. The CDR3 nucleotides are TGTGCCAGCAGCAATCCAACTACCCTAAGGGCTGAAGCTTTCTTT. The encoded protein is CASSNPTTLRAEAFF.

The CDR3: CASSQEGGTSNSPLHF. The CDR3 nucleotides read TGCGCCAGCAGCCAAGAAGGGGGGACATCTAATTCACCCCTCCACTTT. The V call is TRBV4-3, the J call TRBJ1-6, with a tentative D call TRBD1 (6 bases). The CDR3 has 16 residues. The V and J ends lost 0 bases and 6 bases respectively, with 12 bases between them. The germline gives CDR1 LGHNA, CDR2 YSLEER.

This clonotype was recorded many times. The J gene is TRBJ2-5, the V gene TRBV20-1, with a weak D call TRBD1 (8 bases). V was trimmed by 0 bases and J by 2 bases, leaving 31 bases between them. Looked up from germline, CDR1 is DFQATT and CDR2 is SNEGSKA (reference sequence). This CDR3 contains 21 residues. CDR3 sequence: CSARDPYIQGGIGPRQETQYF. The CDR3 DNA reads TGCAGTGCTAGAGATCCCTATATACAGGGGGGGATAGGCCCCCGGCAAGAGACCCAGTACTTC.

Many counts were recorded for this clonotype. CDR3 sequence (DNA): TGTGCCAGCCTGACCCAGCGGGGTTTAGATACGCAGTATTTT. Translated: CASLTQRGLDTQYF. The chain couples TRBV12-3 or TRBV12-4 to TRBJ2-3; TRBD2 matches at 7 bases. V lost 8 bases, J lost 5 bases, and 10 bases stayed unmatched. The CDR3 covers 14 residues.

The chain is built from TRBV14 and TRBJ1-1, with 9 bases that match TRBD1. CDR3 length: 14 amino acids. J was trimmed by 4 bases and V by 4 bases; bases with no gene match: 4. Germline CDR1 reads SGHDN; CDR2 reads FVKESK. The CDR3 loop reads CASSLVQGATEAFF. CDR3 bases: TGTGCCAGCAGCCTCGTACAGGGGGCCACTGAAGCTTTCTTT.

In its sample, this clonotype was seen a few times. This chain connects TRBV18 to TRBJ2-7; D unresolved. Germline V lookup: CDR1 KGHSH, CDR2 LQKENI. V was pared by 2 bases and J by 2 bases, with 10 bases between. The CDR3 loop spans 14 amino acids. The CDR3 sequence: CASSPEGEAYEQYF. The CDR3 coding sequence is TGTGCCAGCTCACCAGAAGGCGAAGCCTACGAGCAGTACTTC.

The chain is built from TRBV29-1 and TRBJ2-6; no reliable D call. Germline V gene sequence: CDR1 SQVTM, CDR2 ANQGSEA. Trimming took 2 bases from V and 4 from J, leaving 9 bases between them. There are 14 residues in the CDR3. The CDR3 loop reads CSVESQYGANVLTF. CDR3 DNA: TGCAGCGTTGAATCCCAGTACGGGGCCAACGTCCTGACTTTC.

This clonotype was counted a few times. The chain employs TRBV10-2 and TRBJ2-1; D is uncertain. The CDR3 consists of 11 residues. From germline, CDR1 is WSHSY and CDR2 SAAADI. V lost 6 bases, J lost 10 bases, and 10 bases lay in between. CDR3 amino acids: CASRAVGEQFF. CDR3 coding DNA: TGCGCCAGCAGAGCAGTGGGAGAGCAGTTCTTC.